This TCR beta chain was sequenced in a study of brain metastases from non-small cell lung cancer. General study points: Metastases had sparse T cells but largely shared repertoires with primaries. T-cell clones appeared expanded in 64% of brain metastases relative to matched primary tumors. T-cell infiltration was lower in brain metastases than primaries (P < 0.001).

The CDR3 runs to 14 residues. Germline CDR1 reads SEHNR; CDR2 reads FQNEAQ (reference sequence). Trimming took 1 base from V and 7 from J; bases not matched to a gene: 3. Points on this clone: The antigen remains undetermined.

Assay: immunoSEQ multiplex PCR; the TCRdb copy retains only in-frame clones and omits some. The profile covers 660 or so clones, with about 85% appearing a single time and around 13% taken by the ten largest. The sample comprised primary lung tumor tissue. The TCR originated in a donor older than 35 with non-small cell lung cancer. J is TRBJ1-4 and V is TRBV7-9; 7 positions match TRBD1. For the CDR3, the DNA is TGTGCCAGCAGCTTAGGGACAGGTGGTGAAAAACTGTTTTTT. Its translation: CASSLGTGGEKLFF.